This TCR beta chain is from a study of PD-L1 blockade in urothelial cancer. Study-wide context: Patients initiated atezolizumab around 2014 at 1,200 mg intravenously every 3 weeks. It was at 3 weeks (second dose) and 6 weeks after treatment start that blood was analyzed. Blood gave a median about 140,000 T cells. Study results and caveats: Better progression-free and overall survival followed lower pretreatment blood clonality.

TCRdb's copy holds only in-frame clones and misses some; the assay was immunoSEQ multiplex PCR. Of tens of thousands of clones in the sample, 81% were seen once. The time point: pretreatment peripheral blood. On this clone: Its antigen is still unknown.

V was pared by 6 bases and J by 5 bases, with 17 bases between. The germline CDR1 and CDR2 sequences are SNHLY and FYNNEI. The CDR3 covers 15 residues. Sample: PBMCs, taken around atezolizumab (anti-PD-L1) treatment. This TCR was sampled from a man between 65 and 85 years old with urothelial cancer. V is TRBV2 and J is TRBJ2-1, with D perhaps matching TRBD2 (5 bases). The DNA for the CDR3 is TGTGCCAGCAGCCCAGCGAGCGGCGGCAACAATGAGCAGTTCTTC. Its protein product is CASSPASGGNNEQFF.